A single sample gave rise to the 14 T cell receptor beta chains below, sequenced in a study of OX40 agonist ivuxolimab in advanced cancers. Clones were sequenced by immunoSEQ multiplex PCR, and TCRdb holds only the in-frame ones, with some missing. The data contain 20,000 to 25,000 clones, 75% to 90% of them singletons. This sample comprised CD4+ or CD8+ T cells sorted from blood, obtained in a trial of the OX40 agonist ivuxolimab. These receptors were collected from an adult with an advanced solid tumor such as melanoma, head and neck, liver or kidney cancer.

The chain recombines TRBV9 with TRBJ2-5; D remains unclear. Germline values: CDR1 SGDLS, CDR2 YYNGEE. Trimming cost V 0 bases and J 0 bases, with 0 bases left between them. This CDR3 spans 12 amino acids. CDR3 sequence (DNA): TGTGCCAGCAGCGTAGACCAAGAGACCCAGTACTTC. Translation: CASSVDQETQYF. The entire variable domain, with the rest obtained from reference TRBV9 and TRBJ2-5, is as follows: DSGVTQTPKHLITATGQRVTLRCSPRSGDLSVYWYQQSLDQGLQFLIQYYNGEERAKGNILERFSAQQFPDLHSELNLSSLELGDSALYFCASSVDQETQYFGPGTRLLVL.

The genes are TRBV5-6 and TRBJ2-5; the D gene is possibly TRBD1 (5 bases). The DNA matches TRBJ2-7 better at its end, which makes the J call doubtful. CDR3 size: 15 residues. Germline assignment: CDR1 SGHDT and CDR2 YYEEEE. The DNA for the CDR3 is TGTGCCAGCAGCTCCGTCCTCGACAGTTACTACGAGCAGTACTTC. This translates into CASSSVLDSYYEQYF.

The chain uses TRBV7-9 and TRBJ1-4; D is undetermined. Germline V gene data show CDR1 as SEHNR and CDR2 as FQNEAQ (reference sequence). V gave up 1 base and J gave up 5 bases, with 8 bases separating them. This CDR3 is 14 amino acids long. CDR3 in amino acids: CASSLEQLNEKLFF. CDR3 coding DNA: TGTGCCAGCAGCTTAGAACAGCTAAATGAAAAACTGTTTTTT. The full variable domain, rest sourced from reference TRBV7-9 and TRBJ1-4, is DTGVSQNPRHKITKRGQNVTFRCDPISEHNRLYWYRQTLGQGPEFLTYFQNEAQLEKSRLLSDRFSAERPKGSFSTLEIQRTEQGDSAMYLCASSLEQLNEKLFFGSGTQLSVL.

The CDR3 bases are TGTGCCAGCAGCCCCCTATCGACCGACACTGAAGCTTTCTTT. Amino acid sequence: CASSPLSTDTEAFF. The chain links TRBV7-9 to TRBJ1-1; no reliable D call. Germline-derived CDR1 and CDR2 are SEHNR and FQNEAQ (reference sequence). CDR3 length: 14 residues. V was trimmed by 5 bases and J by 3 bases, leaving 13 bases between them.

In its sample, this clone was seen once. The CDR3 reads CATSLQGEPYEQYF. The CDR3 DNA reads TGTGCCACCAGCTTACAGGGTGAGCCCTACGAGCAGTACTTC. The genes are TRBV15 and TRBJ2-7; possibly TRBD1 for D (6 bases). V gave up 5 bases and J gave up 2 bases, with 13 bases separating them. Germline assignment: CDR1 LNHNV and CDR2 YYDKDF (reference sequence). The CDR3 sequence is 14 residues long.

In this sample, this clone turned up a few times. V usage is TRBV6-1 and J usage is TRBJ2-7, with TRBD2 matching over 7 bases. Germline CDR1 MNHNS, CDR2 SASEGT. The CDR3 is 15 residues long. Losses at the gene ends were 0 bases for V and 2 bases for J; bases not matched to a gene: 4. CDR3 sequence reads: CASSEAIGRAYEQYF. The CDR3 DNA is TGTGCCAGCAGTGAAGCGATTGGGAGGGCCTACGAGCAGTACTTC.

The CDR3 nucleotides are TGTGCCAGCAGCGGGCTGGGAGATACGCAGTATTTT. Residues: CASSGLGDTQYF. The gene calls are TRBV2 and TRBJ2-3; unclear D gene. The CDR3 length is 12 residues. Looked up from germline, CDR1 is SNHLY and CDR2 is FYNNEI. The ends were cut back, 6 bases at V and 5 bases at J, with 9 bases in the middle. The whole variable domain, remainder taken from reference TRBV2 and TRBJ2-3, is EPEVTQTPSHQVTQMGQEVILRCVPISNHLYFYWYRQILGQKVEFLVSFYNNEISEKSEIFDDQFSVERPDGSNFTLKIRSTKLEDSAMYFCASSGLGDTQYFGPGTRLTVL.

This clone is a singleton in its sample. The CDR3 coding sequence is TGCACCGCCGATTCGGCCGGGGAGCTGTTTTTT. This gives the protein CTADSAGELFF. The J gene is TRBJ2-2, the V gene TRBV1; the listed D gene, TRBD2, was not tested against the DNA. TRBV1 is recorded as a pseudogene. The CDR3 is 11 residues long.

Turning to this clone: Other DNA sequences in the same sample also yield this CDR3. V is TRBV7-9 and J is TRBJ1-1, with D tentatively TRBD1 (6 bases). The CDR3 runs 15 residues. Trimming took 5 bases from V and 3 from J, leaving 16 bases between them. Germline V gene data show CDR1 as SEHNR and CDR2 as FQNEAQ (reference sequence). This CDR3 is CASSPWGGGDTEAFF. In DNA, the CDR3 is TGTGCCAGCAGCCCTTGGGGAGGGGGGGACACTGAAGCTTTCTTT.

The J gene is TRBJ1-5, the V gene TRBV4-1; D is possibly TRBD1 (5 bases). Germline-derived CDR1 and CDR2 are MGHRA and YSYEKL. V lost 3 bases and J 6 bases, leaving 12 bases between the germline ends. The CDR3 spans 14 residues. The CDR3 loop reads CASSHRTGSQPQHF. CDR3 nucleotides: TGCGCCAGCAGCCACCGAACAGGTTCTCAGCCCCAGCATTTT.

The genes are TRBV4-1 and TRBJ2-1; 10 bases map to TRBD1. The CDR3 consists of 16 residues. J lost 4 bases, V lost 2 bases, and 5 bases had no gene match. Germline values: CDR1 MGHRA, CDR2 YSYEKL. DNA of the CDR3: TGCGCCAGCAGCCAAATGGGACAGGGGATATACAATGAGCAGTTCTTC. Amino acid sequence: CASSQMGQGIYNEQFF.

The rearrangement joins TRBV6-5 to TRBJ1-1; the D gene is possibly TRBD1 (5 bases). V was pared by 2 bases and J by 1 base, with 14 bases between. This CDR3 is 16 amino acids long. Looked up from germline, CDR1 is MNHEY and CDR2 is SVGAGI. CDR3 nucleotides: TGTGCCAGCAGTTACGAGGGACCGTGGGGGAACACTGAAGCTTTCTTT. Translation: CASSYEGPWGNTEAFF.

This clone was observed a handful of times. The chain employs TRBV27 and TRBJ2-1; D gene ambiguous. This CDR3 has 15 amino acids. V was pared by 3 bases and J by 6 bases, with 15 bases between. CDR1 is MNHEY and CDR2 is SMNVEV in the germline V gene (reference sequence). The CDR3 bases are TGTGCCAGCAGTTTGTTGCCCCCCTCGCGCAATGAGCAGTTCTTC. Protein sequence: CASSLLPPSRNEQFF.

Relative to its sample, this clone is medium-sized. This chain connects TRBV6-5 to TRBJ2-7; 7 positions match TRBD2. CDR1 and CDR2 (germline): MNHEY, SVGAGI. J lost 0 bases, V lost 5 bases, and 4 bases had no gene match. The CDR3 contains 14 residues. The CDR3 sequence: CASSPGTNSYEQYF. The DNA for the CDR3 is TGTGCCAGCAGTCCCGGGACTAACTCCTACGAGCAGTACTTC.